This record covers a single T cell receptor beta chain. This sample was included in a study of blood T cell repertoires in COVID-19. Study-wide background: Collection of acute and convalescent COVID-19 samples took place in the United States, Italy and Spain. PBMCs, B-cell-depleted T cells, or T cells were the source of the cDNA or gDNA that made up the material.

Methods used by the authors: Amplification from reference gene primers served as the basis for estimated nucleated cell counts. The repertoire was sequenced with immunoSEQ multiplex PCR; TCRdb's copy has only in-frame clones and lacks some. The V and J calls and clone size are taken from that table; D and trimming were inferred from the DNA. The sample has approximately 90,000 clones; around nine tenths are singletons. CDR3 length equals 13 residues. V lost 0 bases and J 1 base, leaving 6 bases between the germline ends. Germline V gene lookup returns CDR1 GTSNPN and CDR2 SVGIG (reference sequence). Sequencing was done on a sample of peripheral blood. The chain couples TRBV30 to TRBJ1-1; no clear D. The sequence came from a woman in her seventies with acute or convalescent COVID-19. CDR3 DNA sequence: TGTGCCTGGAGTGTCCAGGCGAACACTGAAGCTTTCTTT. It yields the protein CAWSVQANTEAFF.